This is a list of T cell receptor beta chains from one sample in a study of blood T cell repertoires in COVID-19. Sequencing was performed with immunoSEQ multiplex PCR; in TCRdb, only in-frame clones are kept and a portion is missing. The profile shows 150,000 to 200,000 clones, roughly 76% of them singletons. Sequencing input: peripheral blood. These receptors were obtained from a woman aged 50 to 65 with active or convalescent COVID-19. The CDR3 runs from the conserved cysteine through the conserved F or W. The D gene is left open where the match is weak. Not all rows give a size; the values are once, few, many and, for expanded clones, a class.

V: TRBV2; J: TRBJ2-3; size: -; D: -; CDR3: CASSEWAPPDTQYF; DNA: TGTGCCAGCAGTGAATGGGCCCCCCCAGATACGCAGTATTTT
V: TRBV20-1; J: TRBJ1-1; size: -; D: -; CDR3: CSASVGARAFF; DNA: TGCAGTGCTAGTGTGGGAGCTAGGGCTTTCTTT
V: TRBV3-1/TRBV3-2; J: TRBJ2-3; size: -; D: TRBD1; CDR3: CASSRSPQGQGSDTQYF; DNA: TGTGCCAGCAGCCGATCCCCCCAGGGACAGGGATCAGATACGCAGTATTTT
V: TRBV19; J: TRBJ1-5; size: few; D: -; CDR3: CASSPGVGNQPQHF; DNA: TGTGCCAGTAGCCCAGGCGTCGGCAATCAGCCCCAGCATTTT
V: TRBV5-4; J: TRBJ1-1; size: once; D: -; CDR3: CASTTGGGMANTEAFF; DNA: TGTGCCAGCACCACCGGTGGGGGCATGGCGAACACTGAAGCTTTCTTT
V: TRBV28; J: TRBJ1-5; size: -; D: -; CDR3: CASSQGPRNQPQHF; DNA: TGTGCCAGCAGCCAGGGGCCAAGGAATCAGCCCCAGCATTTT
V: TRBV20-1; J: TRBJ2-2; size: -; D: TRBD2; CDR3: CSASGAGDTGELFF; DNA: TGCAGTGCTAGTGGGGCGGGGGATACCGGGGAGCTGTTTTTT
V: TRBV6-5; J: TRBJ2-3; size: -; D: -; CDR3: CASRLKQDPTDTQYF; DNA: TGTGCCAGCAGACTAAAACAGGACCCCACAGATACGCAGTATTTT
V: TRBV7-9; J: TRBJ1-2; size: -; D: -; CDR3: CASSLQDSYGYTF; DNA: TGTGCCAGCAGCTTACAGGACAGCTATGGCTACACCTTC
V: TRBV7-3; J: TRBJ1-1; size: -; D: -; CDR3: CASRAGANTEAFF; DNA: TGTGCCAGCCGGGCGGGGGCAAACACTGAAGCTTTCTTT
V: TRBV13; J: TRBJ2-1; size: -; D: TRBD2; CDR3: CASSPGGSSGRAVHPEQFF; DNA: TGTGCCAGCAGCCCAGGGGGGTCTAGCGGGAGGGCCGTTCACCCCGAGCAGTTCTTC
V: TRBV19; J: TRBJ2-5; size: -; D: TRBD2; CDR3: CASRASGGRETQYF; DNA: TGTGCCAGTAGGGCTAGCGGGGGCCGGGAGACCCAGTACTTC
V: TRBV28; J: TRBJ2-7; size: -; D: -; CDR3: CASSLEFLGGYEQYF; DNA: TGTGCCAGCAGTCTCGAGTTTTTAGGAGGCTACGAGCAGTACTTC
V: TRBV30; J: TRBJ2-1; size: -; D: TRBD2; CDR3: CAWNIIAGATYNEQFF; DNA: TGTGCCTGGAACATAATAGCGGGAGCCACCTACAATGAGCAGTTCTTC
V: TRBV7-9; J: TRBJ1-6; size: once; D: -; CDR3: CASSSRGRKHNSPLHF; DNA: TGTGCCAGCAGCTCACGAGGCCGGAAACATAATTCACCCCTCCACTTT
V: TRBV16; J: TRBJ2-3; size: -; D: TRBD2; CDR3: CASSQFGLAGADTQYF; DNA: TGTGCCAGCAGCCAATTCGGACTAGCGGGAGCAGATACGCAGTATTTT
V: TRBV19; J: TRBJ2-1; size: -; D: -; CDR3: CASSIGPGVTYNEQFF; DNA: TGTGCCAGTAGTATAGGTCCGGGGGTAACCTACAATGAGCAGTTCTTC
V: TRBV6-2/TRBV6-3; J: TRBJ1-1; size: once; D: -; CDR3: CASSYRTAEAFF; DNA: TGTGCCAGCAGTTATCGGACAGCTGAAGCTTTCTTT
V: TRBV21-1; J: TRBJ1-1; size: -; D: -; CDR3: CASSKARDGGLTEAFF; DNA: TGTGCCAGCAGCAAAGCCCGGGACGGGGGATTGACTGAAGCTTTCTTT
V: TRBV7-3; J: TRBJ2-7; size: -; D: TRBD1; CDR3: CASSLKGRGRGEQYF; DNA: TGTGCCAGCAGCTTAAAAGGCAGGGGGCGCGGCGAGCAGTACTTC